Sequencing of this T cell receptor beta chain was carried out in a study of T cell changes during pregnancy in multiple sclerosis. With 7 bases clipped from V and 5 bases from J, the junction kept 7 bases outside the gene matches. The CDR3 consists of 13 residues. Germline CDR1 is ENHRY and CDR2 is SYGVKD. Sequenced by immunoSEQ multiplex PCR; TCRdb stores in-frame clones only, minus some. There are 100,000 to 140,000 clones in the sample; 80% to 95% occur only once, and 0.65% to 0.9% lies in the top ten. This sequence originates from a female donor in good health, enrolled as a control in a pregnancy study. This chain links TRBV10-3 with TRBJ1-2; 7 bases agree with TRBD1. The sequencing used peripheral blood, collected in the third trimester of pregnancy. The CDR3 DNA follows: TGTGCCATCACCCCCGGGACAGCTTATGGCTACACCTTC. Protein: CAITPGTAYGYTF.